The T cell receptor beta chain described here comes from a study of T cell repertoires in cytomegalovirus infection. Turning to the study itself: Carrying CMV and the relevant HLA type showed in public TCR beta signatures. Study-level findings and limits: Clonotypes of TCR beta that were HLA-C-restricted and CMV-specific dominated the ex vivo response.

TCRdb independently ran MiXCR on the reads; one entry per CDR3 protein. The table includes roughly 230,000 distinct CDR3 sequences, 22% detected once. CDR1 is SGDLS and CDR2 is YYNGEE in the germline V gene. The junction had 10 bases not matched to a gene; V was cut back by 3 bases and J by 5 bases. The CDR3 contains 16 residues. About this clonotype itself: Its matching antigen is unknown.

Input material: CD8+ T cells from PBMCs. This sequence originates from a human donor in good health (CMV status not recorded). Some clones in this sample may be carry-over from other donors' samples. The chain has TRBV9 and TRBJ2-3, with 9 positions matching TRBD2. The CDR3 region has the DNA TGTGCCAGCAGCGAGAGCGGGAGGCCGCTGGGAGATACGCAGTATTTT. Its translation is CASSESGRPLGDTQYF. Full variable domain (remainder filled in from reference TRBV9 and TRBJ2-3): DSGVTQTPKHLITATGQRVTLRCSPRSGDLSVYWYQQSLDQGLQFLIQYYNGEERAKGNILERFSAQQFPDLHSELNLSSLELGDSALYFCASSESGRPLGDTQYFGPGTRLTVL.